This entry lists 7 T cell receptor beta chains sequenced from one sample in a study of identical twins. TCRdb re-derived calls from the 5' RACE reads in MiXCR, one entry per CDR3 protein. The sample has roughly 630,000 distinct CDR3 sequences, about 7.6% seen once. The same data also went into a second study, on yellow fever vaccine responses in identical twins.

Sample: PBMCs. These receptors all come from a woman aged 18-30 years in good health.

The chain recombines TRBV4-1 with TRBJ2-7; TRBD2 aligns across 12 bases. This CDR3 spans 17 amino acids. The V gene's germline CDR1 is MGHRA and CDR2 YSYEKL. The V gene end was trimmed by 4 bases and the J gene end by 2 bases; junction bases not matched to a gene: 9. CDR3 bases: TGCGCCAGCAGCCTGGTGCGGACTAGCGGGAACCCCTACGAGCAGTACTTC. Its translation is CASSLVRTSGNPYEQYF.

This clonotype was seen at least ten times. The CDR3 region has the DNA TGTGCCAGCAGCTTAGGGGTCGGAGAGACAAATGAAAAACTGTTTTTT. Its protein is CASSLGVGETNEKLFF. The chain employs TRBV7-6 and TRBJ1-4; D remains unclear. Germline lookup yields CDR1 SGHVS and CDR2 FNYEAQ. There are 16 residues in the CDR3. The V gene lost 1 base and the J gene lost 5 bases, with 14 bases spanning the gap.

This clonotype was detected many times. The chain joins TRBV29-1 to TRBJ2-3, with no clear D. The CDR3 extends over 13 amino acids. In germline, CDR1 is SQVTM, CDR2 ANQGSEA. V lost 4 bases to trimming and J lost 0 bases, with 8 bases between them. CDR3 in DNA: TGCAGCGTTGGTGTACAAAGCACAGATACGCAGTATTTT. This encodes CSVGVQSTDTQYF.

CDR3 sequence reads: CASSATSGSPLSPFF. For the CDR3, the DNA is TGTGCCAGCAGCGCCACTAGCGGGAGCCCGCTCAGTCCGTTCTTC. The chain couples TRBV5-4 to TRBJ2-1; 11 bases fit TRBD2. The germline CDR1 and CDR2 sequences are SGHNT and YYREEE (reference sequence). This CDR3 region has 15 residues. V lost 4 bases, J lost 15 bases, and 15 bases stayed unmatched. Together with reference TRBV5-4 and TRBJ2-1, the CDR3 gives the full variable domain: ETGVTQSPTHLIKTRGQQVTLRCSSQSGHNTVSWYQQALGQGPQFIFQYYREEENGRGNFPPRFSGLQFPNYSSELNVNALELDDSALYLCASSATSGSPLSPFFGPGTRLTVL.

The chain couples TRBV5-1 to TRBJ2-7, with TRBD2 matching 9 bases. This CDR3 region has 15 residues. CDR1 is SGHRS, CDR2 YFSETQ, per germline. The J segment lost 7 bases and the V segment lost 2 bases, leaving 10 bases of the junction unmatched. The CDR3 DNA follows: TGCGCCAGCAGCTTTGTAGCGGGAGACTTTCGGGAGCAGTACTTC. Its translation: CASSFVAGDFREQYF.

This clonotype was seen a handful of times. The V and J genes are TRBV6-5 and TRBJ2-7, with D maybe TRBD1 (6 bases). Germline CDR1 is MNHEY and CDR2 is SVGAGI. Trimming left V 0 bases short and J 4 bases short, with 13 bases between. The CDR3 sequence is 15 residues long. The CDR3: CASSYSSDRLYEQYV. In nucleotides, the CDR3 is TGTGCCAGCAGTTACTCTTCGGACAGACTATACGAGCAGTACGTC.

This chain connects TRBV28 to TRBJ2-3; D is possibly TRBD1 (6 bases). This CDR3 contains 15 residues. Germline-derived CDR1 and CDR2 are MDHEN and SYDVKM. Trimming left V 3 bases short and J 2 bases short, with 12 bases between. The CDR3 protein is CASSFRDTYTDTQYF. CDR3 coding DNA: TGTGCCAGCAGTTTTAGGGACACCTACACAGATACGCAGTATTTT.